Listed below are T cell receptor beta chains from one sample, sequenced in a study of regulatory T cells in long-lasting Graves disease. TCRdb re-analysed the multiplex PCR reads in MiXCR, keeping a single row per CDR3 protein. The sample yields 500,000 or so distinct CDR3 sequences, around 16% seen once. These data also featured in a second study, about T cells in Graves' hyperthyroidism and ophthalmopathy.

The sample was peripheral blood mononuclear cells (PBMCs), taken at new diagnosis, from a patient treated with antithyroid drugs. The origin of the receptors is a man aged 35 to 55 with Graves disease. Both conserved end residues are part of each CDR3. D genes are given only for firm matches. Not all rows give a size; the values are once, few, many and, for expanded clones, a class.

TRBV3-1,many,-,TRBJ2-4,CASSPSRVGGKNIQYF,TGTGCCAGCAGCCCCTCCCGGGTGGGAGGCAAAAACATTCAGTACTTC
TRBV19,few,-,TRBJ2-7,CASSMLAGYEQYF,TGTGCCAGTAGTATGTTGGCTGGCTACGAGCAGTACTTC
TRBV20-1,-,TRBD2,TRBJ2-3,CSAQITGGSRTQYF,TGCAGTGCTCAGATCACTGGCGGGAGTCGGACGCAGTATTTT
TRBV3-1,-,-,TRBJ2-3,CASSRAVTSDTQYF,TGTGCCAGCAGCAGGGCGGTTACCTCAGATACGCAGTATTTT
TRBV9,many,TRBD1,TRBJ1-2,CASSVGRGQGYGYTF,TGTGCCAGCAGCGTAGGAAGGGGGCAGGGGTATGGCTACACCTTC
TRBV25-1,few,-,TRBJ2-3,CASKPAEVREDTQYF,TGTGCCAGCAAACCGGCAGAGGTTAGGGAAGATACGCAGTATTTT
TRBV7-9,many,TRBD2,TRBJ2-7,CASSPGTSHEQYF,TGTGCCAGCAGTCCCGGGACTAGCCACGAGCAGTACTTC
TRBV6-1,few,TRBD1,TRBJ2-6,CASSPRDRGRPGANVLTF,TGTGCCAGCAGCCCCCGGGACAGGGGGAGGCCTGGGGCCAACGTCCTGACTTTC
TRBV9,many,TRBD2,TRBJ2-1,CASSAGTSDSDEQFF,TGTGCCAGCAGCGCCGGGACTAGCGATTCAGATGAGCAGTTCTTC
TRBV28,-,TRBD1,TRBJ2-7,CASREHRGTGEQYF,TGTGCCAGCAGGGAACACAGGGGAACGGGGGAGCAGTACTTC
TRBV12-3/TRBV12-4,-,-,TRBJ1-2,CASSFNPGINYGYTF,TGTGCCAGCAGTTTTAACCCAGGGATTAACTATGGCTACACCTTC
TRBV18,many,-,TRBJ1-2,CASSPMGQRGGYTF,TGTGCCAGCTCACCCATGGGACAAAGAGGGGGCTACACCTTC
TRBV4-1,-,-,TRBJ2-7,CASSQTEPSLEQYF,TGCGCCAGCAGCCAGACCGAGCCCTCCCTCGAGCAGTACTTC
TRBV3-1,many,-,TRBJ1-2,CASSQVTGYYGYTF,TGTGCCAGCAGCCAAGTCACAGGGTACTATGGCTACACCTTC
TRBV6-2/TRBV6-3,-,TRBD1,TRBJ1-2,CASAVVRGRMGYGYTF,TGTGCCAGCGCGGTCGTGAGGGGGCGAATGGGCTATGGCTACACCTTC
TRBV20-1,many,TRBD1,TRBJ2-7,CRAVGDSHPYEQYF,TGCAGGGCCGTGGGGGACAGTCATCCCTACGAGCAGTACTTC
TRBV6-2/TRBV6-3,many,-,TRBJ2-7,CASSIDGTSLYEQYF,TGTGCCAGCAGCATAGACGGAACGAGTCTCTACGAGCAGTACTTC
TRBV10-3,many,-,TRBJ1-1,CAIRGGNTEAFF,TGTGCCATCAGGGGTGGGAACACTGAAGCTTTCTTT
TRBV11-2,-,TRBD2,TRBJ2-1,CASRDRTSGSAHNEQFF,TGTGCCAGCAGGGATCGGACTAGCGGGAGTGCCCACAATGAGCAGTTCTTC
TRBV7-9,few,TRBD1,TRBJ1-5,CASCLTGSTGDSNQPQHF,TGTGCCAGCTGCTTAACTGGGTCCACAGGGGATAGCAATCAGCCCCAGCATTTT
TRBV27,many,-,TRBJ2-2,CASSPDPYANTGELFF,TGTGCCAGCAGTCCCGACCCCTATGCGAACACCGGGGAGCTGTTTTTT
TRBV5-1,many,-,TRBJ1-1,CASSLGAAYRAFF,TGCGCCAGCAGCTTGGGGGCAGCCTATAGAGCTTTCTTT
TRBV13,few,TRBD2,TRBJ2-2,CASSSEAGGPGWNTGELFF,TGTGCCAGCAGCTCCGAAGCGGGAGGGCCGGGCTGGAACACCGGGGAGCTGTTTTTT
TRBV20-1,many,-,TRBJ2-1,CSASSLGEQFF,TGCAGTGCTAGTTCTCTTGGGGAGCAGTTCTTC
TRBV20-1,-,TRBD2,TRBJ2-3,CSARDPWTSGSTDTQYF,TGCAGTGCTAGAGACCCCTGGACTAGCGGGAGCACAGATACGCAGTATTTT
TRBV2,many,TRBD2,TRBJ2-3,CASSIGLAGVLDTQYF,TGTGCCAGCAGCATTGGTTTAGCGGGAGTGTTGGATACGCAGTATTTT
TRBV11-2,many,-,TRBJ2-7,CASSQSFRDFYEQYF,TGCGCCAGCAGCCAAAGCTTCCGTGACTTCTACGAGCAGTACTTC
TRBV12-3/TRBV12-4,-,-,TRBJ2-1,CASSLNNEQSF,TGTGCCAGCAGTTTAAACAATGAGCAGTCCTTC
TRBV3-1,many,-,TRBJ2-3,CASSRAPDTQYF,TGTGCCAGCAGCCGGGCCCCAGATACGCAGTATTTT
TRBV11-2,many,TRBD1,TRBJ2-4,CASSSIRGTGRAKNIQYF,TGTGCCAGCAGCTCCATTAGGGGGACAGGGAGAGCCAAAAACATTCAGTACTTC
TRBV3-1,-,-,TRBJ2-3,CASSHPSGDTQYF,TGTGCCAGCAGCCACCCCTCCGGGGATACGCAGTATTTT
TRBV5-1,many,-,TRBJ1-2,CASSLGFYGYTF,TGTGCCAGCAGCTTAGGTTTCTATGGCTACACCTTC
TRBV28,-,-,TRBJ1-1,CASSLGPQGVTEAFF,TGTGCCAGCAGTTTGGGGCCACAGGGAGTCACTGAAGCTTTCTTT
TRBV28,-,-,TRBJ2-2,CASRATGSGIGAGELFF,TGTGCCAGCAGGGCAACCGGGTCGGGTATCGGTGCCGGGGAGCTGTTTTTT
TRBV30,many,-,TRBJ1-1,CAWKISGTENTEAFF,TGTGCCTGGAAAATATCTGGGACGGAGAACACTGAAGCTTTCTTT
TRBV28,many,-,TRBJ2-2,CATNLGVTGELFF,TGTGCCACCAATCTTGGGGTCACCGGGGAGCTGTTTTTT
TRBV6-2/TRBV6-3,few,-,TRBJ2-7,CASSTQAGAVHEQYF,TGTGCCAGCAGTACCCAGGCGGGGGCGGTCCACGAGCAGTACTTC
TRBV6-1,few,TRBD1,TRBJ1-4,CASSAPQGGGEKLFF,TGTGCCAGCAGTGCGCCACAGGGGGGGGGTGAAAAACTGTTTTTT
TRBV20-1,-,-,TRBJ1-3,CSATPQGGRNTIYF,TGCAGTGCAACCCCTCAGGGCGGCCGAAACACCATATATTTT
TRBV11-1,many,-,TRBJ2-3,CASSLQPYTDTQYF,TGTGCCAGCAGCTTACAACCTTATACAGATACGCAGTATTTT
TRBV20-1,many,TRBD1,TRBJ2-7,CSAAPGQTYEQYF,TGCAGTGCTGCTCCGGGACAGACCTACGAGCAGTACTTC
TRBV5-1,-,-,TRBJ2-1,CASSLGLLSSYNEQFF,TGCGCCAGCAGCTTAGGACTCTTAAGCTCCTACAATGAGCAGTTCTTC
TRBV5-1,-,TRBD2,TRBJ2-7,CASSAGVAGGWSYEQYF,TGCGCCAGCAGCGCCGGTGTGGCGGGAGGGTGGTCCTACGAGCAGTACTTC
TRBV6-1,many,TRBD1,TRBJ1-5,CASSERGTGVQPQHF,TGTGCCAGCAGTGAACGGGGGACAGGGGTACAGCCCCAGCATTTT